The text below deals with one T cell receptor beta chain. Its antigen is still unknown. These data originate in a study of T cells after yellow fever vaccination. Notes on the study in general: At 95% to 98% for CD4 and around 91% for CD8, most primary-vaccination clones showed up again after the booster.

The authors made TCR cDNA by 5'RACE template switching, adding a universal primer site and UMIs. TCRdb itself ran the 5' RACE reads through MiXCR, one entry per CDR3 protein. Here the sample spans 250,000 to 400,000 distinct CDR3 sequences, 3.5% to 4.5% being singletons. The CDR3 sequence is 13 residues long. Looked up from germline, CDR1 is MNHNY and CDR2 is SVGAGI (reference sequence). Unmatched junction bases numbered 2, after V lost 5 bases and J lost 4 bases. This sequence was found in a man in his late teens or twenties who received the YFV17D yellow fever vaccine. Sample: PBMCs, taken 15 days after the yellow fever booster vaccination. This chain links TRBV6-6 with TRBJ2-4; TRBD1 matches 7 bases. The CDR3 DNA reads TGTGCCAGCAGTCCCAGGGGGAAAAACATTCAGTACTTC. It codes for CASSPRGKNIQYF.